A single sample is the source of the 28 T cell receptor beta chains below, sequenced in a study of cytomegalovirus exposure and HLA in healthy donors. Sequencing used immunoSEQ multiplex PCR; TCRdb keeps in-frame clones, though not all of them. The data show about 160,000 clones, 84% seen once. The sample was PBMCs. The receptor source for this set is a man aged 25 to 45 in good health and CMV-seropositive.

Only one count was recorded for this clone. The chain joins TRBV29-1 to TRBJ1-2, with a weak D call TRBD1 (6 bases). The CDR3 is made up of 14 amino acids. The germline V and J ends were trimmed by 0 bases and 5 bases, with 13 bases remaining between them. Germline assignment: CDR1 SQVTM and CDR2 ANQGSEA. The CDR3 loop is CSVEDSGRGYGYTF. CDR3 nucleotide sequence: TGCAGCGTTGAAGATTCGGGCAGGGGTTATGGCTACACCTTC.

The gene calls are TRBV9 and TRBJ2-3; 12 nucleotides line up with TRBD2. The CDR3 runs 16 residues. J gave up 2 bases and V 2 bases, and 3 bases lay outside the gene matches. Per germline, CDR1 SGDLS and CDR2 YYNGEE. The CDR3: CASSVTSGGNTDTQYF. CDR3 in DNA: TGTGCCAGCAGCGTGACTAGCGGGGGAAACACAGATACGCAGTATTTT. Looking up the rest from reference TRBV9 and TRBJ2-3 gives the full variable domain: DSGVTQTPKHLITATGQRVTLRCSPRSGDLSVYWYQQSLDQGLQFLIQYYNGEERAKGNILERFSAQQFPDLHSELNLSSLELGDSALYFCASSVTSGGNTDTQYFGPGTRLTVL.

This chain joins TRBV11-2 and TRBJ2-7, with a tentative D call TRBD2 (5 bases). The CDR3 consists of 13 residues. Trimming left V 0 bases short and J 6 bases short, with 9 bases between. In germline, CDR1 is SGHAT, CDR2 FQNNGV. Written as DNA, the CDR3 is TGTGCCAGCAGCTTAGATCTTGGGAGCGAGCAGTACTTC. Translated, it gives CASSLDLGSEQYF.

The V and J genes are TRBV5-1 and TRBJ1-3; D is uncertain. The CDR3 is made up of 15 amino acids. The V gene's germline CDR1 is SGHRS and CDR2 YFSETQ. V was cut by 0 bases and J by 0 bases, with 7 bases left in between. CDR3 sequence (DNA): TGCGCCAGCAGCTTGGTTTTTAACTCTGGAAACACCATATATTTT. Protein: CASSLVFNSGNTIYF.

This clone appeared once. The DNA of the CDR3 is TGTGCCAGCAGTGAAGCGTTTGGGGCTGGGCAGTTCTTC. Translated: CASSEAFGAGQFF. This chain links TRBV2 with TRBJ2-1, with TRBD1 as a possible D gene (5 bases). The germline gives CDR1 SNHLY, CDR2 FYNNEI. Trimming cost V 0 bases and J 12 bases, with 12 bases left between them. This CDR3 is built from 13 residues.

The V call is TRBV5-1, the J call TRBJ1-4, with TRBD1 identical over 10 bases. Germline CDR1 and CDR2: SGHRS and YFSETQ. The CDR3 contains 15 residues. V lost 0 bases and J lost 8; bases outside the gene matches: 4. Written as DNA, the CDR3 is TGCGCCAGCAGCTTGGGACAGGGGGCGAGGGAAAAACTGTTTTTT. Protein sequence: CASSLGQGAREKLFF. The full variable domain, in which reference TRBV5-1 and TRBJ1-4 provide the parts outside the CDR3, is KAGVTQTPRYLIKTRGQQVTLSCSPISGHRSVSWYQQTPGQGLQFLFEYFSETQRNKGNFPGRFSGRQFSNSRSEMNVSTLELGDSALYLCASSLGQGAREKLFFGSGTQLSVL.

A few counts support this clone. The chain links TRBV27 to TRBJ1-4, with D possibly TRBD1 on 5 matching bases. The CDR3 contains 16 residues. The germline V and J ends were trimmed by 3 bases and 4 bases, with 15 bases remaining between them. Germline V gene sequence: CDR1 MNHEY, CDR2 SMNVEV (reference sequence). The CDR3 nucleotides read TGTGCCAGCAGTTTTAGACAGCTACTCTATAATGAAAAACTGTTTTTT. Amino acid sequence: CASSFRQLLYNEKLFF.

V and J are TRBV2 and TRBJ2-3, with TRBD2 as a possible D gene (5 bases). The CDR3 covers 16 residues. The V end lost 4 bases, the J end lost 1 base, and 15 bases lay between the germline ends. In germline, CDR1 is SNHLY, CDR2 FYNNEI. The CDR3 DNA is TGTGCCAGCAGTGTGGACTCCCTAAGTCGCACAGATACGCAGTATTTT. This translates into CASSVDSLSRTDTQYF.

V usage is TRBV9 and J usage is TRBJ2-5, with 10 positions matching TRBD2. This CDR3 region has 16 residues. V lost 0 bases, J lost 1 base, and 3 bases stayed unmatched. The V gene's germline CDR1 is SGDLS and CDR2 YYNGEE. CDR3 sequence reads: CASSVAAGGLQETQYF. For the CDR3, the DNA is TGTGCCAGCAGCGTAGCAGCGGGGGGGCTCCAAGAGACCCAGTACTTC.

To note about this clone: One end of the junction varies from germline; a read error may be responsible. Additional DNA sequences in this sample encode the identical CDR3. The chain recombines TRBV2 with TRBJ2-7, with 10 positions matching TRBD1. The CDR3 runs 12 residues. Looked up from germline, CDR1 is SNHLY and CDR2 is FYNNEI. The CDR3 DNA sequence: TGTGCTAGCAGGGACAGGGGAGGCGAGCAGTACTTC. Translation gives CASRDRGGEQYF.

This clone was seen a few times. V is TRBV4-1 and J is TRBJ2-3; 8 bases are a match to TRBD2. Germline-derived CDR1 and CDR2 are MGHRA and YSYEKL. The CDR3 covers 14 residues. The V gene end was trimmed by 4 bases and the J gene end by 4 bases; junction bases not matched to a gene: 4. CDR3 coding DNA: TGCGCCAGCAGCCGAATCGGGAGGGCAGATACGCAGTATTTT. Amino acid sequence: CASSRIGRADTQYF.

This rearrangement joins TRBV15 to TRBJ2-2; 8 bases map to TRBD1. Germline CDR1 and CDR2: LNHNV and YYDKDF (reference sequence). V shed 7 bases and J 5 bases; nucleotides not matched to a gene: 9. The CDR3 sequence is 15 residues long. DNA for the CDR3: TGTGCCACCAACCCGACAGGGGCGGGAACCGGGGAGCTGTTTTTT. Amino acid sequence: CATNPTGAGTGELFF.

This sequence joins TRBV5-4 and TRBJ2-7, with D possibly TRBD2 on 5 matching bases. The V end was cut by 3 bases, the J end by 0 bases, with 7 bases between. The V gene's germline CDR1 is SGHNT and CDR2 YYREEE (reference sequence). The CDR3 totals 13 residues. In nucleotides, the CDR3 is TGTGCCAGCAGCTCGGAGGTCTCCTACGAGCAGTACTTC. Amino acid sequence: CASSSEVSYEQYF.

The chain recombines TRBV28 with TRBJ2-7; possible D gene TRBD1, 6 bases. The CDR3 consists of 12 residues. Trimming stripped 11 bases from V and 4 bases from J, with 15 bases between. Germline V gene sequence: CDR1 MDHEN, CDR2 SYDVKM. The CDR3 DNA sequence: TGTGCCTCCACGCCAGGGGATTACGAGCAGTACTTC. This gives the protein CASTPGDYEQYF.

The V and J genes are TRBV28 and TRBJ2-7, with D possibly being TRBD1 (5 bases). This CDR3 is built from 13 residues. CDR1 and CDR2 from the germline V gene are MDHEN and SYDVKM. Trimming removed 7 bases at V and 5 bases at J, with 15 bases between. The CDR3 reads CASKQEHQDEQYF. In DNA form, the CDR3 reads TGTGCCAGCAAACAGGAACACCAAGACGAGCAGTACTTC.

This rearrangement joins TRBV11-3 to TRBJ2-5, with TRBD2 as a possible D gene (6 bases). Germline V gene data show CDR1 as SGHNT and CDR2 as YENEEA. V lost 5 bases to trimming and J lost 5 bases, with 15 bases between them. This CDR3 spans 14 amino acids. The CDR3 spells CASSTGSAGETQYF. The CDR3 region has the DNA TGTGCCAGCAGCACCGGATCCGCGGGGGAGACCCAGTACTTC.

The CDR3 DNA reads as TGTGCCAGCACCAAACTTAGGGGGATCAATGAGCAGTTCTTC. Protein sequence: CASTKLRGINEQFF. The chain couples TRBV28 to TRBJ2-1; weak D call: TRBD1 (6 bases). CDR3 length equals 14 residues. Germline V gene sequence: CDR1 MDHEN, CDR2 SYDVKM. Trimming removed 7 bases at V and 6 bases at J, with 16 bases between. Together with reference TRBV28 and TRBJ2-1, the CDR3 gives the full variable domain: DVKVTQSSRYLVKRTGEKVFLECVQDMDHENMFWYRQDPGLGLRLIYFSYDVKMKEKGDIPEGYSVSREKKERFSLILESASTNQTSMYLCASTKLRGINEQFFGPGTRLTVL.

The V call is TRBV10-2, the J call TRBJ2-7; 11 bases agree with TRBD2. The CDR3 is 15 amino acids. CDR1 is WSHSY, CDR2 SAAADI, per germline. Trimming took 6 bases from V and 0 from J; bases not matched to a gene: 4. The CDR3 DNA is TGCGCCAGCAGGGCCGGGACTAGCGGCTCCTACGAGCAGTACTTC. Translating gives CASRAGTSGSYEQYF.

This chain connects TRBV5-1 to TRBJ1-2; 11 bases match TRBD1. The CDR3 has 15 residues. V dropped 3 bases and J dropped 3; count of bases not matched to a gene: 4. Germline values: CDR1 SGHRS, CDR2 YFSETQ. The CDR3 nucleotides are TGCGCCAGCAGCTCGGGACAGGGGGTTTACTATGGCTACACCTTC. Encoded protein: CASSSGQGVYYGYTF.

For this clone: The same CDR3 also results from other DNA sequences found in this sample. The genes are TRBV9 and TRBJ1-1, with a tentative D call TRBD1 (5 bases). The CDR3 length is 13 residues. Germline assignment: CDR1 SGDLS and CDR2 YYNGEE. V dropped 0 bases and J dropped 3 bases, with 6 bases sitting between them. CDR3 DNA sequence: TGTGCCAGCAGCGTAGGGGGCGACACTGAAGCTTTCTTT. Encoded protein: CASSVGGDTEAFF. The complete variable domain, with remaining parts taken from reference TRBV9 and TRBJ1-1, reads DSGVTQTPKHLITATGQRVTLRCSPRSGDLSVYWYQQSLDQGLQFLIQYYNGEERAKGNILERFSAQQFPDLHSELNLSSLELGDSALYFCASSVGGDTEAFFGQGTRLTVV.

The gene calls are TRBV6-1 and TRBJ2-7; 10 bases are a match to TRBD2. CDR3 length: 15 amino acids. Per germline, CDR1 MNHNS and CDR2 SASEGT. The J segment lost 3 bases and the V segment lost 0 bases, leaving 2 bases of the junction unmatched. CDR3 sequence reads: CASSEASGRFYEQYF. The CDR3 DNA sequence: TGTGCCAGCAGTGAAGCTAGCGGGAGGTTCTACGAGCAGTACTTC.

The CDR3 here is CASSLRPGWGTDTQYF. CDR3 nucleotide sequence: TGTGCCAGCAGCTTAAGGCCAGGGTGGGGCACAGATACGCAGTATTTT. The rearrangement joins TRBV7-2 to TRBJ2-3; a possible D gene is TRBD1 (5 bases). Trimming cost V 2 bases and J 1 base, with 13 bases left between them. The germline V gene encodes CDR1 SGHTA and CDR2 FQGNSA. This CDR3 has 16 residues.

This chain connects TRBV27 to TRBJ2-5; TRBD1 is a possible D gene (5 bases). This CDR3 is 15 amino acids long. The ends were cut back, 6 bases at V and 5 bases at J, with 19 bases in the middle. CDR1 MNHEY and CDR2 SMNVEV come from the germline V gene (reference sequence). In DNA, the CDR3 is TGTGCCAGCAGCCCCTATCAGGGCCATGGGGAGACCCAGTACTTC. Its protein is CASSPYQGHGETQYF.

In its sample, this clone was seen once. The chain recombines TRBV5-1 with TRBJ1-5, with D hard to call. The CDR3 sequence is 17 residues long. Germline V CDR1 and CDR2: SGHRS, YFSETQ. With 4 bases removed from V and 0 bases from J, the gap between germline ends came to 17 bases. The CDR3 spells CASSLPRSADSNQPQHF. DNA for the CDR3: TGCGCCAGCAGCCTACCCCGGAGTGCGGATAGCAATCAGCCCCAGCATTTT.

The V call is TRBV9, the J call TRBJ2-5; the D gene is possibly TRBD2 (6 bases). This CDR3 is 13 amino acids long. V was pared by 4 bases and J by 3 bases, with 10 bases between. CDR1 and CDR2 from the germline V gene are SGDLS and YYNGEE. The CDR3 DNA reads TGTGCCAGCAGCTTGTGGGGGGAAGAGACCCAGTACTTC. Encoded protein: CASSLWGEETQYF. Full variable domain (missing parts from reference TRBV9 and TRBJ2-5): DSGVTQTPKHLITATGQRVTLRCSPRSGDLSVYWYQQSLDQGLQFLIQYYNGEERAKGNILERFSAQQFPDLHSELNLSSLELGDSALYFCASSLWGEETQYFGPGTRLLVL.

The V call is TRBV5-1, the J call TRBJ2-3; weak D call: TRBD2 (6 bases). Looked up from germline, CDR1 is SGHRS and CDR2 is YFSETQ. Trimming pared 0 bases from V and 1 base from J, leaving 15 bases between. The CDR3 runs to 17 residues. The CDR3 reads CASSLARLGGGTDTQYF. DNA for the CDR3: TGCGCCAGCAGCTTGGCCCGGCTCGGGGGAGGCACAGATACGCAGTATTTT.

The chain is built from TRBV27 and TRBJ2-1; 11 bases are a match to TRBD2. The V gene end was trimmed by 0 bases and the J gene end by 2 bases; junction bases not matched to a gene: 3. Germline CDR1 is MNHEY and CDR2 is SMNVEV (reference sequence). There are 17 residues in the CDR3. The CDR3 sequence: CASSLSGLAGPYNEQFF. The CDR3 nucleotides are TGTGCCAGCAGTTTATCCGGACTAGCGGGTCCCTACAATGAGCAGTTCTTC.

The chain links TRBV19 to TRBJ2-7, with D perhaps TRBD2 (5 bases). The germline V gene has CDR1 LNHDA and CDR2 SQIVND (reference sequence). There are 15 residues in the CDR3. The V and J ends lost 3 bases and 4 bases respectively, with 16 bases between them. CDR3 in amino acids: CASSMFAGRSYEQYF. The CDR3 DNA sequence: TGTGCCAGTAGTATGTTTGCGGGCAGGTCGTACGAGCAGTACTTC.